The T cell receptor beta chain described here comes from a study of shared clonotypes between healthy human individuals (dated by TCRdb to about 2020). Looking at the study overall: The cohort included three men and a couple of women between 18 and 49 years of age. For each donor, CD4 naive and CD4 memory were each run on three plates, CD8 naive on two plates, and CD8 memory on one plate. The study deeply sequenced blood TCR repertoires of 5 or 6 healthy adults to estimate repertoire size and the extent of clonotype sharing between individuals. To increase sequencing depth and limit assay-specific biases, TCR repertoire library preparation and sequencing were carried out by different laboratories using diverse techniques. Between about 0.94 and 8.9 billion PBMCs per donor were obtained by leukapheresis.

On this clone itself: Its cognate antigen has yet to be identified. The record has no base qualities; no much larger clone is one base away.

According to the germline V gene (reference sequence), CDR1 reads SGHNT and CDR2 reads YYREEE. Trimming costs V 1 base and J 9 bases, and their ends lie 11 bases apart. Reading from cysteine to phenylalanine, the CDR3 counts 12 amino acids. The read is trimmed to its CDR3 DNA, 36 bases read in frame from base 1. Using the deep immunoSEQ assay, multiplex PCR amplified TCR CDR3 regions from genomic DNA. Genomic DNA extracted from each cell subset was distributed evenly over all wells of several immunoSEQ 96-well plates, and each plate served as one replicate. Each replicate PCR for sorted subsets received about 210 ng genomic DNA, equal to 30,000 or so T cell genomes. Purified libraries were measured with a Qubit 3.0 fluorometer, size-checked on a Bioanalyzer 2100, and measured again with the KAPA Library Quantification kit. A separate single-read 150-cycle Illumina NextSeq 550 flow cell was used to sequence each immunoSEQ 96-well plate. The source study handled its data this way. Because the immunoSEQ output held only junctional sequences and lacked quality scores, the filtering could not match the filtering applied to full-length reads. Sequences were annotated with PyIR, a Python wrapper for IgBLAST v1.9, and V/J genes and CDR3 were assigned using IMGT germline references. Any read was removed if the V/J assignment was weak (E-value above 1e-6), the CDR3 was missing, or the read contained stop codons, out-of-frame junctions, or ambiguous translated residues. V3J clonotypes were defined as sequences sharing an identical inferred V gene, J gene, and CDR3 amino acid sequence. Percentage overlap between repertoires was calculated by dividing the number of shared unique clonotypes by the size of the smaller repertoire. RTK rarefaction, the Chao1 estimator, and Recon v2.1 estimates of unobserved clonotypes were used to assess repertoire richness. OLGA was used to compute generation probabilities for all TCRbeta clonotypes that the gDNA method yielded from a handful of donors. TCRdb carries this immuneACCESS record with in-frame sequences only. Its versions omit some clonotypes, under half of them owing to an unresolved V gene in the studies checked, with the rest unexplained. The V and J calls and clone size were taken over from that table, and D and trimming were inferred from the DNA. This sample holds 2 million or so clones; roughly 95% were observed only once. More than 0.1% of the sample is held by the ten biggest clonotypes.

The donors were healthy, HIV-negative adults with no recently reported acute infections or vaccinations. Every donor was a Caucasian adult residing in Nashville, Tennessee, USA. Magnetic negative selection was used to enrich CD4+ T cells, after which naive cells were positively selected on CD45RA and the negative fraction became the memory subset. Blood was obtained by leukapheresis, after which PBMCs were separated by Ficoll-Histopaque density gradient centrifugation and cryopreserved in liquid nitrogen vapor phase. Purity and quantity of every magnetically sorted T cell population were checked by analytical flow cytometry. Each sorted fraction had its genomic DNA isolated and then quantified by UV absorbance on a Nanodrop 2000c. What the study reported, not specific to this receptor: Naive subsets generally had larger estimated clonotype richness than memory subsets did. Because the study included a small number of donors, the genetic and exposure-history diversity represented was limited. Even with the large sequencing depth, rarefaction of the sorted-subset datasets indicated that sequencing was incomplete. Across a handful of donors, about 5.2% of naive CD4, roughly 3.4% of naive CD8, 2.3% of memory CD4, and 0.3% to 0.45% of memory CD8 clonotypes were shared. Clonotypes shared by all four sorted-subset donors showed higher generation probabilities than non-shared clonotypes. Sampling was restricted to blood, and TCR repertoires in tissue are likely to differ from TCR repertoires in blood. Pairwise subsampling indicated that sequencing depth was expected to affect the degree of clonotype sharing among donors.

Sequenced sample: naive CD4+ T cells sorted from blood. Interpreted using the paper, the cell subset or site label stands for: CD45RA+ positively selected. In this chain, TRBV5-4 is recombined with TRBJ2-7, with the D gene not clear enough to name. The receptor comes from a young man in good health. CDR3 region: CASSLPLGSQYF. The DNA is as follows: TGTGCCAGCAGCTTGCCATTAGGGTCGCAGTACTTC.